This T cell receptor (beta chain) was observed in a study of T cells after yellow fever vaccination. Trimming took 0 bases from V and 0 from J, leaving 9 bases between them. This CDR3 region has 16 residues. CDR1 and CDR2 (germline): LGHNA, YSLEER. One entry per CDR3 protein results from TCRdb running MiXCR on the 5' RACE reads. The data hold a few hundred thousand distinct CDR3 sequences, with roughly a sixth observed a single time. The chain joins TRBV4-3 to TRBJ1-3; D gene uncertain. The sample was PBMCs, taken around 5 days after the first yellow fever vaccination. The TCR sequence derives from a young man who received the YFV17D yellow fever vaccine. In DNA form, the CDR3 reads TGCGCCAGCAGCCAAGATCGCGCCATCTCTGGAAACACCATATATTTT. Translated: CASSQDRAISGNTIYF.